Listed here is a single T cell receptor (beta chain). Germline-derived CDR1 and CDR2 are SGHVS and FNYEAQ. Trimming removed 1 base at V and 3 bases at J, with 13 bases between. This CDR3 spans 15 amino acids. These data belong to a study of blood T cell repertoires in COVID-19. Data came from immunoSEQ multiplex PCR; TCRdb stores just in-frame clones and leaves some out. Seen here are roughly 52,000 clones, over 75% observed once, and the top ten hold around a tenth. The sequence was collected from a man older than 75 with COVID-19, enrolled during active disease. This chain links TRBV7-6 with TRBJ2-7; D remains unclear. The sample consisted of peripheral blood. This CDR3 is CASSLGPSRDYEQYV. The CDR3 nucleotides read TGTGCCAGCAGCTTAGGCCCGAGTAGAGACTACGAGCAGTACGTC.